By sample fraction, the clone carrying this T cell receptor beta chain is medium-sized. This sample stems from a study of tumor-infiltrating lymphocytes in oesophageal squamous cell carcinoma. Trimming took 3 bases from V and 2 from J, leaving 14 bases between them. The CDR3 covers 16 residues. From germline, CDR1 is WSHSY and CDR2 SAAADI. TCRdb re-called the PCR reads through MiXCR, storing one row per CDR3 protein. Of around 22,000 distinct CDR3 sequences in the sample, under 35% are singletons; the top ten hold 15% to 20%. Source material: esophageal tumor tissue. The sequence was obtained from a female donor with esophageal squamous cell carcinoma. The chain recombines TRBV10-2 with TRBJ1-5; D is unclear. In DNA form, the CDR3 reads TGCGCCAGCAGTGACTCAATCCGGTTGGGCAATCAGCCCCAGCATTTT. Protein sequence: CASSDSIRLGNQPQHF.